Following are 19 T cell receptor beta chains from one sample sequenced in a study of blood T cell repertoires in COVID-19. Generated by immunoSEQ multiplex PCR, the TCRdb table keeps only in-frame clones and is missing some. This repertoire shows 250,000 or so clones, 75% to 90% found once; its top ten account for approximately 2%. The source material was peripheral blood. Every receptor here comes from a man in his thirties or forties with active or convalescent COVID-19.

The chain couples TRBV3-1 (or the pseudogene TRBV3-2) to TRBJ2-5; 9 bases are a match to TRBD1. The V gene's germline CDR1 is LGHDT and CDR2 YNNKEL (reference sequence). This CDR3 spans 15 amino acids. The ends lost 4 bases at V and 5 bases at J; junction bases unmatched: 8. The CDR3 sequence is CASSPGDRDGETQYF. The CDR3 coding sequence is TGTGCCAGCAGCCCCGGGGACAGGGACGGGGAGACCCAGTACTTC.

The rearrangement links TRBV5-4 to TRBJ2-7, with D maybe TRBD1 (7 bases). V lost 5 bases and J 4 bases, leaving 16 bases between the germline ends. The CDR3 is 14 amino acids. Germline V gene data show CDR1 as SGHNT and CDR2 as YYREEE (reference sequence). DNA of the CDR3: TGTGCCAGCAGACCCCAGGGGGGAGGATACGAGCAGTACTTC. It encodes CASRPQGGGYEQYF.

CDR3 DNA: TGCGCCAGCAGCCACGAACGGAGCAGCAATCAGCCCCAGCATTTT. It encodes CASSHERSSNQPQHF. The rearrangement links TRBV4-3 to TRBJ1-5; D is uncertain. The CDR3 spans 15 residues. Per the germline V gene, CDR1 is LGHNA and CDR2 is YSLEER. V lost 3 bases and J lost 1, with 10 bases in between.

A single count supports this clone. The CDR3 loop is CASSQVTKPDYGYTF. The CDR3 region has the DNA TGTGCCAGCAGCCAAGTGACAAAGCCGGACTATGGCTACACCTTC. V and J are TRBV3-1 (or the pseudogene TRBV3-2) and TRBJ1-2; D gene ambiguous. The germline CDR1 and CDR2 sequences are LGHDT and YNNKEL (reference sequence). The CDR3 totals 15 residues. V shed 1 base and J shed 3 bases, with 12 bases lying between them.

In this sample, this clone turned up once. CDR3 nucleotide sequence: TGTGCCAGCAGTTATGGGACAGGGGGTGAGTACGAGCAGTACTTC. This encodes CASSYGTGGEYEQYF. The rearrangement uses TRBV6-5 and TRBJ2-7; 11 positions match TRBD1. V was pared by 3 bases and J by 4 bases, with 5 bases of the junction left unmatched. Germline assignment: CDR1 MNHEY and CDR2 SVGAGI. This CDR3 is built from 15 residues.

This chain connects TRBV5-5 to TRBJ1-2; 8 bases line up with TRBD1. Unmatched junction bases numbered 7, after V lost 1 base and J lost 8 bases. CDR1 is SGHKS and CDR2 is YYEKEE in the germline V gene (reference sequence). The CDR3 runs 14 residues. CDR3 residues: CASSLISGGEGYTF. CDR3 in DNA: TGTGCCAGCAGCTTGATATCAGGGGGCGAAGGCTACACCTTC. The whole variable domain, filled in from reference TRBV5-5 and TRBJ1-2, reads DAGVTQSPTHLIKTRGQQVTLRCSPISGHKSVSWYQQVLGQGPQFIFQYYEKEERGRGNFPDRFSARQFPNYSSELNVNALLLGDSALYLCASSLISGGEGYTFGSGTRLTVV.

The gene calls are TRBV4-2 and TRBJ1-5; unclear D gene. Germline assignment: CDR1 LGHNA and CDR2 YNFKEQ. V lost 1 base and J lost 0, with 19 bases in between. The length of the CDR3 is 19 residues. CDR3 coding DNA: TGTGCCAGCAGCCAAGGGATACAGTTGAAAGAATCTAGCAATCAGCCCCAGCATTTT. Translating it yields CASSQGIQLKESSNQPQHF.

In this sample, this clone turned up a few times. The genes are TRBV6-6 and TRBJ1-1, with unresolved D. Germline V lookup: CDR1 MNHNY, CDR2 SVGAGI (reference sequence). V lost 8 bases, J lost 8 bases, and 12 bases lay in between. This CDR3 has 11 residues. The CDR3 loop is CASGFEAEAFF. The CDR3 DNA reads TGTGCCAGCGGTTTCGAAGCAGAAGCTTTCTTT.

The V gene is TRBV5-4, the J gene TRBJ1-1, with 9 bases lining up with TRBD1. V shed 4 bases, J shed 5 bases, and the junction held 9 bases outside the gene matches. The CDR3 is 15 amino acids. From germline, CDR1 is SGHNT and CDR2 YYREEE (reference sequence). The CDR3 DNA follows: TGTGCCAGCAGCGGACAGGGGATGCAGGGAACTGAAGCTTTCTTT. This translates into CASSGQGMQGTEAFF.

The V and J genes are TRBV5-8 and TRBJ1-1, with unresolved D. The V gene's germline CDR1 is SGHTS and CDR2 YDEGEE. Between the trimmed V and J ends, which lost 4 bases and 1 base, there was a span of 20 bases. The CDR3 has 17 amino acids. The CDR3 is CASSLHYIVYPNTEAFF. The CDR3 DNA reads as TGTGCCAGCAGCCTCCACTACATAGTTTACCCGAACACTGAAGCTTTCTTT. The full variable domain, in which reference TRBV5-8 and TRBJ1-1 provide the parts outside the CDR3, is EAGVTQSPTHLIKTRGQQATLRCSPISGHTSVYWYQQALGLGLQFLLWYDEGEERNRGNFPPRFSGRQFPNYSSELNVNALELEDSALYLCASSLHYIVYPNTEAFFGQGTRLTVV.

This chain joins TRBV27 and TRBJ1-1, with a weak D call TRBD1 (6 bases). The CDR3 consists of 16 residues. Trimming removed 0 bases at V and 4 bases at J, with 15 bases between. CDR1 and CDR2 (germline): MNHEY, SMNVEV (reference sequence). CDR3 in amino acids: CASSLSKQGMGTEAFF. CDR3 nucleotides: TGTGCCAGCAGTTTATCGAAACAGGGTATGGGCACTGAAGCTTTCTTT.

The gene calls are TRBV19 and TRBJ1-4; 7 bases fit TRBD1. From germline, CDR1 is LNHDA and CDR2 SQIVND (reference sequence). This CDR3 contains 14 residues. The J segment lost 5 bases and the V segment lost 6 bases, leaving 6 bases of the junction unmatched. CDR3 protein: CASRRTGTNEKLFF. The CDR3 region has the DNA TGTGCCAGTAGAAGGACAGGAACAAATGAAAAACTGTTTTTT.

CDR3 sequence reads: CASIAGGYEKLFF. In nucleotides, the CDR3 is TGTGCCAGCATTGCAGGGGGCTATGAAAAACTGTTTTTT. The chain combines TRBV2 with TRBJ1-4; 8 nucleotides agree with TRBD1. Germline-derived CDR1 and CDR2 are SNHLY and FYNNEI. Trimming took 7 bases from V and 6 from J; bases not matched to a gene: 4. The CDR3 sequence is 13 residues long.

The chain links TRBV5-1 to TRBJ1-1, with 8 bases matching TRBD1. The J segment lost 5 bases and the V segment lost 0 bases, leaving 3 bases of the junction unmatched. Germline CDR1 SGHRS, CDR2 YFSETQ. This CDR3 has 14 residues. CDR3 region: CASSLGQGTTEAFF. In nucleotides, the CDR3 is TGCGCCAGCAGCTTGGGACAGGGGACTACTGAAGCTTTCTTT.

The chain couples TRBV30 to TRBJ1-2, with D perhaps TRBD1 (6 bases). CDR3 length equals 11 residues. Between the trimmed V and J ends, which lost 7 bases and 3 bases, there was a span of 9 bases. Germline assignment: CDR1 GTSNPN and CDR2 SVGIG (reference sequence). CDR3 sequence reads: CASNRDYGYTF. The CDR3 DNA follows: TGTGCCTCGAACAGGGACTATGGCTACACCTTC.

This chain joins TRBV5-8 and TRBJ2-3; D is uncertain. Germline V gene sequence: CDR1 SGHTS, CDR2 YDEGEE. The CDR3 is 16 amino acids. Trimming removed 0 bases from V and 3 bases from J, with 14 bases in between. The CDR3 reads CASSLGSLPQTDTQYF. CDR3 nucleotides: TGTGCCAGCAGCTTGGGGAGCCTCCCCCAGACAGATACGCAGTATTTT.

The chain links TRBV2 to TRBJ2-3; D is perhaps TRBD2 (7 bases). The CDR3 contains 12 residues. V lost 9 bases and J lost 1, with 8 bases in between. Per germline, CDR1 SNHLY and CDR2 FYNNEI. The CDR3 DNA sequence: TGTGCCAGAGGGGGGGGCACAGATACGCAGTATTTT. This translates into CARGGGTDTQYF.

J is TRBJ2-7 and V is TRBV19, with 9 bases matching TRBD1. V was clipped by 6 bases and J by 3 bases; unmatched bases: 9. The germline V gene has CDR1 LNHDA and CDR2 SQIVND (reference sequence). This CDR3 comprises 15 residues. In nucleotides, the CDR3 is TGTGCCAGTAGAATCTACAGACAGGGGGTCTACGAGCAGTACTTC. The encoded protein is CASRIYRQGVYEQYF.

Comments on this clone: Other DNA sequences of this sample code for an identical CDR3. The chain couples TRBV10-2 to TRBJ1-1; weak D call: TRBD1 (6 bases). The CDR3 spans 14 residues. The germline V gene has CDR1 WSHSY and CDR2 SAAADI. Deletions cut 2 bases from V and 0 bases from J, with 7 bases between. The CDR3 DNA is TGCGCCAGCAGTGAGGGACAGATGAACACTGAAGCTTTCTTT. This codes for CASSEGQMNTEAFF.